The clone carrying this TCR beta chain was seen at least ten times. Its antigen is unknown. All patients reached thyroid surgery having received no treatment beforehand. There are 12 residues in the CDR3. Germline V lookup: CDR1 GTSNPN, CDR2 SVGIG (reference sequence). Trimming stripped 0 bases from V and 4 bases from J, with 7 bases between. The data are from a study of metastatic and nonmetastatic thyroid tumors. The wider study: Malignant and benign thyroid patients had repertoires compared in peripheral blood and tumor or nodule tissue.

How the authors handled the data: What underpinned the distant-metastasis classifier for papillary thyroid cancer was the set of CDR3 differences across clinicopathological groups. TCRdb re-processed the PCR reads through MiXCR. The authors' filters were not applied to this entry. Here the sample spans 6,000 to 8,500 clones, roughly 3.5% being singletons. Overall study results and limits: Reports indicated that malignant thyroid tumors showed significantly higher TCR beta diversity than benign nodules did, in blood and tumor.

Sequencing was performed on tumor tissue. The sequence was obtained from a female donor with papillary thyroid cancer or a benign thyroid nodule (not recorded which). Some clones in this sample may be carry-over from other donors' samples. V is TRBV30 and J is TRBJ2-7; D gene ambiguous. The DNA for the CDR3 is TGTGCCTGGAGTGTTTACGGTTACGAGCAGTACTTC. Translation: CAWSVYGYEQYF.